This entry features one TCR beta chain sequence. This entry comes from a study of cytotoxic CD8 clonotypes in ibrutinib-treated CLL. Study in general: The cohort had some 10 relapsed/refractory and around 15 treatment-naive patients, 17 IGHV unmutated. Following treatment for a median about 12 months, range 6 to 36, response samples were then taken.

Libraries were prepared by immunoSEQ multiplex PCR; TCRdb keeps only in-frame clonotypes and omits some of them. This table has 100,000 to 150,000 clones, approximately 83% appearing once. This CDR3 is built from 13 residues. CDR1 is SGHRS and CDR2 is YFSETQ in the germline V gene. V was clipped by 3 bases and J by 9 bases, with 15 bases between them. The origin of this receptor is a human donor with chronic lymphocytic leukemia. The V and J genes are TRBV5-1 and TRBJ1-2, with a possible D match to TRBD1 (5 bases). The sample was PBMCs, taken after 24 months of ibrutinib treatment. CDR3 protein: CASSSGGEGRYTF. The CDR3 nucleotides read TGCGCCAGCAGCTCAGGAGGGGAAGGGCGCTACACCTTC.